The present TCR beta chain was sequenced within a study of T cell changes during pregnancy in multiple sclerosis. Measured with immunoSEQ multiplex PCR; TCRdb has only the in-frame clones, and not every one. Altogether 30,000 to 50,000 clones are present, roughly 94% being singletons, with the ten largest covering 0.75% to 0.85%. V lost 5 bases and J 0 bases, leaving 10 bases between the germline ends. This CDR3 has 14 residues. Germline V lookup: CDR1 SEHNR, CDR2 FQNEAQ (reference sequence). This TCR was recovered from a female donor with multiple sclerosis, enrolled in a pregnancy study. The chain has TRBV7-9 and TRBJ1-1; the D gene is possibly TRBD1 (6 bases). Sample: CD4+ T cells from peripheral blood mononuclear cells, taken in the third trimester of pregnancy. In nucleotides, the CDR3 is TGTGCCAGCAGCGAACAGGGAATGAACACTGAAGCTTTCTTT. This sequence encodes CASSEQGMNTEAFF.